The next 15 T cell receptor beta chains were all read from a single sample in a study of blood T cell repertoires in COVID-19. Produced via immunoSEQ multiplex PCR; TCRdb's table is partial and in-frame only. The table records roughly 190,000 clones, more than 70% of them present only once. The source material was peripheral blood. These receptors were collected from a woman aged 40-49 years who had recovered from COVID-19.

For the CDR3, the DNA is TGTGCCAGCAGCTGGCCGGGACAGGGCATCTCTGGGGCCAACGTCCTGACTTTC. This translates into CASSWPGQGISGANVLTF. The chain uses TRBV5-4 and TRBJ2-6, with 9 bases fitting TRBD1. In germline, CDR1 is SGHNT, CDR2 YYREEE (reference sequence). The V and J ends lost 3 bases and 0 bases, in that order; junction bases with no gene match: 7. The CDR3 length is 18 residues.

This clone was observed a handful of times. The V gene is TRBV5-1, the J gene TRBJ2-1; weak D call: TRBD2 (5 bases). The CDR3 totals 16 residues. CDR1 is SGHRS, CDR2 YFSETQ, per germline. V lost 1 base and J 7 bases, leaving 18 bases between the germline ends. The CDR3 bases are TGCGCCAGCAGCTTGTCCTTAGCGACAACATTAAATGAGCAGTTCTTC. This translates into CASSLSLATTLNEQFF. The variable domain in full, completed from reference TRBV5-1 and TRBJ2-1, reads KAGVTQTPRYLIKTRGQQVTLSCSPISGHRSVSWYQQTPGQGLQFLFEYFSETQRNKGNFPGRFSGRQFSNSRSEMNVSTLELGDSALYLCASSLSLATTLNEQFFGPGTRLTVL.

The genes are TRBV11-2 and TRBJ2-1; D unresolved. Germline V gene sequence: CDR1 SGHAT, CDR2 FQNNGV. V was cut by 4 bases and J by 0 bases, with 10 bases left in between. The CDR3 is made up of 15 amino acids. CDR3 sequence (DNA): TGTGCCAGCAGCTCCCAGCGCCGCTCCTACAATGAGCAGTTCTTC. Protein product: CASSSQRRSYNEQFF.

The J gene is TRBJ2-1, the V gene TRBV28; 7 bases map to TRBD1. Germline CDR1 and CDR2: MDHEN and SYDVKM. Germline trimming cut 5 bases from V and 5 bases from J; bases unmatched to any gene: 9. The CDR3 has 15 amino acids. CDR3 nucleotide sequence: TGTGCCAGCAGTCTACCGACAGGGCCCCACAATGAGCAGTTCTTC. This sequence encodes CASSLPTGPHNEQFF.

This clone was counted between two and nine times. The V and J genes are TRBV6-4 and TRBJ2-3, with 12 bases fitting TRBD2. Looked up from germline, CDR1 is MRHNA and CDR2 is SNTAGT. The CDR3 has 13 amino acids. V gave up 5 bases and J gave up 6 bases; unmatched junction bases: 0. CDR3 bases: TGTGCCAGCAGTACTAGCGGGAGGGATACGCAGTATTTT. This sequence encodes CASSTSGRDTQYF.

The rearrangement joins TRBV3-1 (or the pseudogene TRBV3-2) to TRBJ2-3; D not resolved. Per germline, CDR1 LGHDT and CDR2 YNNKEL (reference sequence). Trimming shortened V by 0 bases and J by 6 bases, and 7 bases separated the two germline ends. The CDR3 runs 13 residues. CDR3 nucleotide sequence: TGTGCCAGCAGCCAAGATCATTTGGATACGCAGTATTTT. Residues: CASSQDHLDTQYF.

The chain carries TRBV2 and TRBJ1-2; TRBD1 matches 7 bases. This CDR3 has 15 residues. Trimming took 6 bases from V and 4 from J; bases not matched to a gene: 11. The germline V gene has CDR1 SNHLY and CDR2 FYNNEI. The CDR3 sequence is CASSDRRDSFYGYTF. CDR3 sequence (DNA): TGTGCCAGCAGCGACCGCCGGGACAGCTTCTATGGCTACACCTTC.

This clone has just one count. CDR3 sequence reads: CASSQTDRGNIQYF. CDR3 coding DNA: TGTGCCAGCAGCCAAACAGACAGGGGAAACATTCAGTACTTC. This chain uses TRBV3-1 (or the pseudogene TRBV3-2) with TRBJ2-4; the match to TRBD1 covers 8 bases. The V segment lost 2 bases and the J segment 6 bases; nucleotides outside the gene matches: 3. The germline V gene has CDR1 LGHDT and CDR2 YNNKEL (reference sequence). This CDR3 contains 14 residues.

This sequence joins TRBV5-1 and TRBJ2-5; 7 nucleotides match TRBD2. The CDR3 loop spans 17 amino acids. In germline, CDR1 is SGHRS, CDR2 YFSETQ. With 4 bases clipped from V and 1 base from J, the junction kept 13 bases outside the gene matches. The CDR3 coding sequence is TGCGCCAGCAGCCGGAGATACGCTACTAGCGTCCAAGAGACCCAGTACTTC. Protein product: CASSRRYATSVQETQYF.

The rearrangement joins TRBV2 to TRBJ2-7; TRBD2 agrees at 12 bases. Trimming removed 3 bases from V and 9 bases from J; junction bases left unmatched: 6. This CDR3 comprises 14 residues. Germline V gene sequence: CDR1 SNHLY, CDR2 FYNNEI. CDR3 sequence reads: CASSETSGSVWQYF. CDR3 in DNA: TGTGCCAGCAGTGAGACTAGCGGGAGTGTGTGGCAGTACTTC.

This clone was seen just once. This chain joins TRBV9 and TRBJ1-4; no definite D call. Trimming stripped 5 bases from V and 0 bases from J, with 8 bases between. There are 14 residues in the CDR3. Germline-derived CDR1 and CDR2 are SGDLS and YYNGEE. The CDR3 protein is CASSETATNEKLFF. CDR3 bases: TGTGCCAGCAGTGAAACTGCAACTAATGAAAAACTGTTTTTT.

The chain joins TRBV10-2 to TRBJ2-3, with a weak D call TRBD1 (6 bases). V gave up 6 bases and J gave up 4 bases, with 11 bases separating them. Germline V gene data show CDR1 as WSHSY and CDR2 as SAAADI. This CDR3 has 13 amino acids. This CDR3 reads CASRGAFSDTQYF. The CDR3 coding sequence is TGCGCCAGCAGGGGGGCCTTCTCAGATACGCAGTATTTT.

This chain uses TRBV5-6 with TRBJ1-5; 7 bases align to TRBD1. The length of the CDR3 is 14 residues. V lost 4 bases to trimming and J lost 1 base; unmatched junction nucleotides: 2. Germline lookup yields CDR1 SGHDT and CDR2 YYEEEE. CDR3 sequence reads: CASSTGQSNQPQHF. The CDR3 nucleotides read TGTGCCAGCAGCACGGGACAGAGCAATCAGCCCCAGCATTTT.

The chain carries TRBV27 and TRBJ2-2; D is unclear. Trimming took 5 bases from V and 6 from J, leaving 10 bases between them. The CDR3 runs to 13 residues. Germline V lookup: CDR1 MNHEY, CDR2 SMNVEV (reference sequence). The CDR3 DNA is TGTGCCAGCAGTCTCCTTCTTGCCGGGGAGCTGTTTTTT. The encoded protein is CASSLLLAGELFF.

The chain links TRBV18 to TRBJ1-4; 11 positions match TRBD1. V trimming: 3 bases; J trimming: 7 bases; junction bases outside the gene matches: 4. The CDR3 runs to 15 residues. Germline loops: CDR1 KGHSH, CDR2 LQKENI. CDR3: CASSPGQGAFEKLFF. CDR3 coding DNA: TGTGCCAGCTCACCCGGACAGGGGGCATTTGAAAAACTGTTTTTT.